Presented here are 4 T cell receptor beta chains from one specimen sequenced in a study of T cell responses to AZD1222 COVID-19 vaccine. Clones were read by immunoSEQ multiplex PCR, and TCRdb kept only the in-frame ones, dropping some. The data show about 120,000 clones, around 90% seen once. The specimen comprised peripheral blood, sampled 28 days after the second AZD1222 dose. These receptor sequences come from an adult who received the AZD1222 COVID-19 vaccine.

The chain recombines TRBV18 with TRBJ2-5, with D possibly being TRBD1 (5 bases). V was pared by 1 base and J by 4 bases, with 10 bases between. Germline loops: CDR1 KGHSH, CDR2 LQKENI. The CDR3 length is 14 residues. CDR3 in DNA: TGTGCCAGCTCACCACGGGGCATAACAGAGACCCAGTACTTC. Its protein product is CASSPRGITETQYF.

V is TRBV28 and J is TRBJ1-6; D not resolved. This CDR3 contains 13 residues. Germline V gene data show CDR1 as MDHEN and CDR2 as SYDVKM. V was shortened by 6 bases and J by 4 bases, with 7 bases between the two germline ends. CDR3 sequence reads: CASSPPYNSPLHF. The CDR3 DNA follows: TGTGCCAGCAGCCCTCCTTATAATTCACCCCTCCACTTT.

For the CDR3, the DNA is TGTGCCAGCAGTTTAGAGGGGGCGAGTGGAAACACCATATATTTT. Translated: CASSLEGASGNTIYF. V usage is TRBV28 and J usage is TRBJ1-3; 7 bases line up with TRBD1. Trimming took 2 bases from V and 3 from J; bases not matched to a gene: 4. The CDR3 runs 15 residues. CDR1 MDHEN and CDR2 SYDVKM come from the germline V gene.

The chain links TRBV18 to TRBJ2-2, with D uncertain. The V end was cut by 2 bases, the J end by 3 bases, with 10 bases between. The V gene's germline CDR1 is KGHSH and CDR2 LQKENI. The CDR3 is made up of 15 amino acids. This CDR3 is CASSPKVIDTGELFF. In DNA form, the CDR3 reads TGTGCCAGCTCACCAAAGGTAATCGACACCGGGGAGCTGTTTTTT.